The clone carrying this T cell receptor (beta chain) occurred a few times. Its antigen is not known. These data belong to a study of cytomegalovirus exposure and HLA in healthy donors. As for the study in general: Researchers previously reported finding roughly 120 million unique TCR beta sequences from around 200 million T cells.

Study-level findings and limits: A reported reduction in N-insertions relative to the approximately 600-donor mean was seen in an Asian-associated ancestry cluster in a later analysis. A later analysis found most CMV-associated TCR beta chains apparently HLA-restricted. As a later analysis showed, several of the most significant clusters appeared to be linked to common viral pathogens.

This PCR relied on a set of 60 Vbeta primers and 13 Jbeta primers. Assay: immunoSEQ multiplex PCR; the TCRdb copy retains only in-frame clones and omits some. The sample consists of 130,000 to 150,000 clones, roughly 77% of them appearing once. J gave up 7 bases and V 3 bases, and 6 bases lay outside the gene matches. Per the germline V gene, CDR1 is SGHRS and CDR2 is YFSETQ. CDR3 length: 15 residues. This receptor was taken from a man between 25 and 39 years old in good health and CMV-seronegative. This chain links TRBV5-1 with TRBJ1-6; 8 bases are shared with TRBD1. Sample: PBMCs. The CDR3 bases are TGCGCCAGCAGCTCGGACGGACAGGGAAATTCACCCCTCCACTTT. Amino acids: CASSSDGQGNSPLHF.